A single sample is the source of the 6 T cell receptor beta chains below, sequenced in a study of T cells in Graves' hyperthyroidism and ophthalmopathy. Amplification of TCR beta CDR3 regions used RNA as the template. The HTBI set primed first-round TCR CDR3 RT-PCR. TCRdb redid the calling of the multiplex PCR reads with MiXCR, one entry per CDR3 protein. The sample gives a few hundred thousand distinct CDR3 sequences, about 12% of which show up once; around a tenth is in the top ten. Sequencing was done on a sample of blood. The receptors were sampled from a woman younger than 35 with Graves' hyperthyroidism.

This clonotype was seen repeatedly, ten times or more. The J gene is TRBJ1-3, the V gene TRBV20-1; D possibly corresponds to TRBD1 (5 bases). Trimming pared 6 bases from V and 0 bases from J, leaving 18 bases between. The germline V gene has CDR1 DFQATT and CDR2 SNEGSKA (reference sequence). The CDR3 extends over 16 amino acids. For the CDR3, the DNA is TGCAGTGCCCTACAGAGGGGCGGCGGCTCTGGAAACACCATATATTTT. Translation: CSALQRGGGSGNTIYF.

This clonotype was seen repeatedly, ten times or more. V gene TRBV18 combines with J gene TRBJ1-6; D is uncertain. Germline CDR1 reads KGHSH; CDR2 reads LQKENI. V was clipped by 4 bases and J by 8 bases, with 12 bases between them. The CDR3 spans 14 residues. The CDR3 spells CASSRYEVDSPLHF. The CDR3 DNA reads TGTGCCAGCTCACGCTACGAAGTTGATTCACCCCTCCACTTT. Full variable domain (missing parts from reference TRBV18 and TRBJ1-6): NAGVMQNPRHLVRRRGQEARLRCSPMKGHSHVYWYRQLPEEGLKFMVYLQKENIIDESGMPKERFSAEFPKEGPSILRIQQVVRGDSAAYFCASSRYEVDSPLHFGNGTRLTVT.

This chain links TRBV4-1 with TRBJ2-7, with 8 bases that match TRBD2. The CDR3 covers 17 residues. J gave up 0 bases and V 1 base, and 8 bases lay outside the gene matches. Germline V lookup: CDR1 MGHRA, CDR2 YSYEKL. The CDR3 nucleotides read TGCGCCAGCAGCCAAGTTTTTAGCGGGGCAAGCTCCTACGAGCAGTACTTC. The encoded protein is CASSQVFSGASSYEQYF.

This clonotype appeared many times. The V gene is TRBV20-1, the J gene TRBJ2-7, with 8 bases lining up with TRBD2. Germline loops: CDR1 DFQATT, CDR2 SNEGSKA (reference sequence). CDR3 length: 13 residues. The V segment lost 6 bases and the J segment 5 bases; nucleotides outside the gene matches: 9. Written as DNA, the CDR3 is TGCAGTGCCGGGGGGGGTCAGCGGAACGAGCAGTACTTC. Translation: CSAGGGQRNEQYF.

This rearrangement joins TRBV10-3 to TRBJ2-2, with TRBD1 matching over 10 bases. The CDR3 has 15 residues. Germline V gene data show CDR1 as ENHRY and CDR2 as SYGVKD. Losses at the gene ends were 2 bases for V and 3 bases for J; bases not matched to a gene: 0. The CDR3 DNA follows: TGTGCCATCAGTGAGGGGACAGGGGACACCGGGGAGCTGTTTTTT. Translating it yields CAISEGTGDTGELFF.

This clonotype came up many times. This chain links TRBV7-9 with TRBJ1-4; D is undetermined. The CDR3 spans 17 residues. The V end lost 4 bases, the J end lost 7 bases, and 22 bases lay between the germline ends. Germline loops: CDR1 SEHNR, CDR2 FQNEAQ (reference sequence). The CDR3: CASSSTLTEEDVEKLFF. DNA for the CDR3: TGTGCCAGCAGCTCCACCTTAACAGAAGAGGATGTTGAAAAACTGTTTTTT. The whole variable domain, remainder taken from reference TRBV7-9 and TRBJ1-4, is DTGVSQNPRHKITKRGQNVTFRCDPISEHNRLYWYRQTLGQGPEFLTYFQNEAQLEKSRLLSDRFSAERPKGSFSTLEIQRTEQGDSAMYLCASSSTLTEEDVEKLFFGSGTQLSVL.